The clone carrying this T cell receptor (beta chain) was found many times. Antigen specificity is unknown. These data originate in a study of Graves' ophthalmopathy and Graves' hyperthyroidism. Study conclusions and caveats: Most thyroid clonotypes expanded beyond 0.001 frequency were also found in blood.

Hyperthyroidism was new, under 2 months, in patients aged 18 to 65. Other autoimmune diseases, uncontrolled infections, pregnancy or lactation led to the exclusion of patients. Patients were diagnosed from clinical symptoms, serum thyroxine, TRAb, thyroid ultrasound and orbital computed tomography. Amplification of the TCR beta CDR3 regions used RNA transcripts (as template). Scientists carried out first-round RT-PCR using HTBI primers and then a second-round multiplex PCR. TCRdb independently ran MiXCR on the multiplex PCR reads; one entry per CDR3 protein. The sample lists about 380,000 distinct CDR3 sequences; just over 15% were seen once. The sequence derives from a woman younger than 30 with stable Graves' hyperthyroidism. The sample was peripheral blood.

The CDR3 reads CASSLMYEQYF. The CDR3, as DNA: TGTGCCAGCAGTTTGATGTACGAGCAGTACTTC. V and J are TRBV28 and TRBJ2-7; D remains unclear. Trimming pared 3 bases from V and 4 bases from J, leaving 4 bases between. CDR1 and CDR2 from the germline V gene are MDHEN and SYDVKM. The CDR3 has 11 residues.